A selection of T cell receptor beta chains follows, all from one sample in a study of blood T cell repertoires in COVID-19. Measured with immunoSEQ multiplex PCR; TCRdb has only the in-frame clones, and not every one. Here the sample spans roughly 120,000 clones, more than 75% being singletons. Sequenced sample: peripheral blood. These receptors all come from a woman in her sixties or seventies with acute or convalescent COVID-19. The CDR3 runs from the conserved cysteine through the conserved F or W. A D gene is named only where the DNA matches it firmly. Not every row has a clone size; where given, it reads once, few, many or a size class.

clone size: -
J gene: TRBJ1-1
D gene: -
V gene: TRBV7-3
CDR3 protein: CASSPGNSNTEAFF
CDR3 DNA: TGTGCCAGCAGCCCGGGAAACTCGAACACTGAAGCTTTCTTT

clone size: -
J gene: TRBJ1-1
D gene: -
V gene: TRBV5-1
CDR3 protein: CASSKDKNTEAFF
CDR3 DNA: TGCGCCAGCAGCAAGGACAAGAACACTGAAGCTTTCTTT

clone size: -
J gene: TRBJ1-2
D gene: TRBD1
V gene: TRBV11-2
CDR3 protein: CASSLDLTGGRGYGYTF
CDR3 DNA: TGTGCCAGCAGCTTAGATCTTACAGGGGGCAGAGGCTATGGCTACACCTTC

clone size: -
J gene: TRBJ2-3
D gene: -
V gene: TRBV28
CDR3 protein: CASSLLGQGWDTDTQYF
CDR3 DNA: TGTGCCAGCAGTTTATTGGGGCAGGGTTGGGACACAGATACGCAGTATTTT

clone size: -
J gene: TRBJ1-3
D gene: -
V gene: TRBV2
CDR3 protein: CASSEALRAPVGSGNTIYF
CDR3 DNA: TGTGCCAGCAGTGAAGCCCTGAGGGCACCGGTAGGCTCTGGAAACACCATATATTTT

clone size: -
J gene: TRBJ1-2
D gene: -
V gene: TRBV29-1
CDR3 protein: CSVEGTAGENYGYTF
CDR3 DNA: TGCAGCGTTGAAGGGACGGCAGGGGAGAACTATGGCTACACCTTC

clone size: few
J gene: TRBJ2-7
D gene: TRBD1
V gene: TRBV27
CDR3 protein: CASSLSWTGAYYEQYF
CDR3 DNA: TGTGCCAGCAGTTTATCTTGGACAGGGGCTTACTACGAGCAGTACTTC

clone size: -
J gene: TRBJ1-1
D gene: -
V gene: TRBV4-2
CDR3 protein: CASSQAGEITEAFF
CDR3 DNA: TGTGCCAGCAGCCAAGCGGGGGAGATCACTGAAGCTTTCTTT

clone size: -
J gene: TRBJ2-5
D gene: -
V gene: TRBV11-2
CDR3 protein: CASSPLETQYF
CDR3 DNA: TGTGCCAGCAGCCCCTTAGAGACCCAGTACTTC

clone size: once
J gene: TRBJ2-5
D gene: -
V gene: TRBV11-2
CDR3 protein: CASSLDPGQETQYF
CDR3 DNA: TGTGCCAGCAGCTTAGATCCAGGGCAAGAGACCCAGTACTTC